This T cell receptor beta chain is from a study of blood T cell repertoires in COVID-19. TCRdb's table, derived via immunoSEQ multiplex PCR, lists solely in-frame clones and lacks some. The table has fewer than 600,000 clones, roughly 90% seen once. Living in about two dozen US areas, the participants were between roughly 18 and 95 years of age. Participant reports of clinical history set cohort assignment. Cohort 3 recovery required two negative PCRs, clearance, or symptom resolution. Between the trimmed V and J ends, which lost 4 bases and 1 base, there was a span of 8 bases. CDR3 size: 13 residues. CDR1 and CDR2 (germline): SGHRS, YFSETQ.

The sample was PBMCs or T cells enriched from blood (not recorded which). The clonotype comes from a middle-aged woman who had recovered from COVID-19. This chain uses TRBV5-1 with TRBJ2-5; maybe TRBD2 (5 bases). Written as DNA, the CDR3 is TGCGCCAGCAGCGCTGAGGGCCAAGAGACCCAGTACTTC. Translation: CASSAEGQETQYF.